This T cell receptor beta chain was retrieved from a study of Ad26.COV2.S vaccination and SARS-CoV-2 variants. As for the study in general: Once, or twice with 56 days between doses, Ad26.COV2.S was given intramuscularly.

This CDR3 spans 14 amino acids. CDR1 and CDR2 (germline): MNHEY, SMNVEV (reference sequence). V trimming: 8 bases; J trimming: 4 bases; junction bases outside the gene matches: 8. Concerning this clone itself: The antigen is undetermined.

Described treatment: some 20 received Ad26.COV2.S at low or high dose, single or two shots; five or six received placebo; per-sample allocation not given. Collection of the samples took place on day 63 after the first injection of vaccine or placebo. Study outcomes and limitations: With respect to non-spike TCR breadth, vaccine and placebo recipients were similar. The placebo group had lower spike-specific TCR breadth than the vaccine recipients did. A substantial breadth of spike-specific CD8+ and CD4+ T cell responses after vaccination has been reported.

Libraries were prepared by immunoSEQ multiplex PCR; TCRdb keeps only in-frame clonotypes and omits some of them. The data contain about 440,000 clones, about 92% of them singletons. Sequenced here: peripheral blood, sampled in a trial of Ad26.COV2.S vaccine versus placebo. The clonotype was recovered from a person aged 18-65 years who received the Ad26.COV2.S COVID-19 vaccine or a placebo. The chain links TRBV27 to TRBJ1-5; 7 bases align to TRBD1. The CDR3 sequence is CASSRQGENQPQHF. CDR3 sequence (DNA): TGTGCCAGCTCTCGGCAGGGGGAAAATCAGCCCCAGCATTTT.